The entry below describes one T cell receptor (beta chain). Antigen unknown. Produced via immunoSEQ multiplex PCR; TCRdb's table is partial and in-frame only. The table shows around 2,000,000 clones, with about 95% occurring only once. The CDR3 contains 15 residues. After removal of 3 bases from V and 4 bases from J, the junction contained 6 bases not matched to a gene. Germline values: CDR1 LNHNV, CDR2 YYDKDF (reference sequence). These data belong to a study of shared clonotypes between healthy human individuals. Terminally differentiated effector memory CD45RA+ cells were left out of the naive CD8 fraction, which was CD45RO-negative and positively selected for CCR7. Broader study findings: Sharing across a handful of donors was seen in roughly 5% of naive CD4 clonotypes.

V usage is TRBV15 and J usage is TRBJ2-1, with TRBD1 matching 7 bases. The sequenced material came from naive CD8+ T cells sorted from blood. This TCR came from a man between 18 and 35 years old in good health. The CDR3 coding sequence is TGTGCCACCAGCAGCGAGGGGGCGGGTTACAATGAGCAGTTCTTC. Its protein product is CATSSEGAGYNEQFF.